The 23 T cell receptor beta chains listed next were all sequenced from one sample in a study of a mutant IDH1 vaccine in newly diagnosed glioma. No antigens are known for them. The sample's time point: week 5, during vaccination. A single vaccine dose contained 300 ug of mutant IDH1 20-mer peptide, and topical imiquimod was used with it. Measured with immunoSEQ multiplex PCR; TCRdb has only the in-frame clones, and not every one. The table records about 58,000 clones, around four fifths of them present only once. The sequencing used PBMCs, collected from a glioma patient whose treatment included an IDH1 peptide vaccine. Receptor source: a woman in her fifties or sixties with glioma.

This chain links TRBV7-3 with TRBJ2-2; D gene ambiguous. The germline gives CDR1 SGHTA, CDR2 FQGTGA. The CDR3 is made up of 16 amino acids. Trimming removed 5 bases at V and 0 bases at J, with 13 bases between. The CDR3 DNA reads as TGTGCCAGCAGCATTGGACCAATGGCGAACACCGGGGAGCTGTTTTTT. Its translation is CASSIGPMANTGELFF.

The chain employs TRBV5-1 and TRBJ2-6; D is uncertain. Germline assignment: CDR1 SGHRS and CDR2 YFSETQ. The V and J ends lost 2 bases and 0 bases respectively, with 6 bases between them. The CDR3 extends over 15 amino acids. CDR3 sequence: CASSFRFSGANVLTF. The CDR3 DNA sequence: TGCGCCAGCAGCTTCAGGTTCTCTGGGGCCAACGTCCTGACTTTC.

V usage is TRBV4-3 and J usage is TRBJ2-7, with 11 bases lining up with TRBD2. This CDR3 is built from 18 residues. The trim removed 0 bases at V and 0 bases at J, leaving 7 bases unmatched. The germline CDR1 and CDR2 sequences are LGHNA and YSLEER. This chain's CDR3 is CASSQDSSGGPSSYEQYF. The CDR3 DNA reads TGCGCCAGCAGCCAAGATTCTAGCGGGGGGCCGAGCTCCTACGAGCAGTACTTC.

A few counts support this clone. The chain links TRBV7-8 to TRBJ1-5, with D maybe TRBD1 (5 bases). Germline CDR1 is SGHVS and CDR2 is FQNEAQ. This CDR3 has 13 amino acids. V was cut by 3 bases and J by 7 bases, with 10 bases left in between. CDR3 nucleotide sequence: TGTGCCAGCAGCTTCGAGGAGGGGCAGCCCCAGCATTTT. It encodes CASSFEEGQPQHF.

The chain is built from TRBV6-5 and TRBJ1-2; the D is unclear. Germline V lookup: CDR1 MNHEY, CDR2 SVGAGI. The length of the CDR3 is 13 residues. V lost 6 bases and J 3 bases, leaving 11 bases between the germline ends. Written as DNA, the CDR3 is TGTGCCAGCAGACTTTTTGGGGACTATGGCTACACCTTC. Translation gives CASRLFGDYGYTF.

This clone was seen once. The V gene is TRBV5-4, the J gene TRBJ2-3; 12 bases agree with TRBD2. This CDR3 is built from 16 residues. The V gene's germline CDR1 is SGHNT and CDR2 YYREEE (reference sequence). Unmatched junction bases numbered 4, after V lost 4 bases and J lost 1 base. The CDR3 reads CASSDRTSGGTDTQYF. CDR3 in DNA: TGTGCCAGCAGCGACCGGACTAGCGGGGGCACAGATACGCAGTATTTT.

The gene calls are TRBV7-8 and TRBJ2-3, with D possibly TRBD2 on 6 matching bases. CDR1 SGHVS and CDR2 FQNEAQ come from the germline V gene. Trimming stripped 4 bases from V and 5 bases from J, with 16 bases between. This CDR3 contains 15 residues. CDR3 sequence reads: CASSSRGGARDTQYF. In DNA form, the CDR3 reads TGTGCCAGCAGCTCGCGGGGCGGAGCAAGAGATACGCAGTATTTT.

The rearrangement joins TRBV28 to TRBJ1-5; TRBD1 aligns across 7 bases. The CDR3 sequence is 16 residues long. Germline CDR1 MDHEN, CDR2 SYDVKM. The V gene end was trimmed by 7 bases and the J gene end by 7 bases; junction bases not matched to a gene: 16. The CDR3 reads CASNQLQGNSEQPQHF. DNA for the CDR3: TGTGCCAGCAATCAATTACAGGGGAATTCTGAGCAGCCCCAGCATTTT.

Written as DNA, the CDR3 is TGCGCCAGCAGTGAAGTCGGGACTAGCGGATCCAATGAGCAGTTCTTC. It yields the protein CASSEVGTSGSNEQFF. The chain is built from TRBV10-1 and TRBJ2-1; 11 nucleotides match TRBD2. Looked up from germline, CDR1 is WNHNN and CDR2 is SYGVQD (reference sequence). V was pared by 3 bases and J by 6 bases, with 7 bases of the junction left unmatched. This CDR3 is built from 16 residues.

The V gene is TRBV7-6, the J gene TRBJ2-7; D may be TRBD2 (6 bases). From germline, CDR1 is SGHVS and CDR2 FNYEAQ. The V and J ends lost 1 base and 2 bases respectively, with 12 bases between them. CDR3 length equals 15 residues. In DNA form, the CDR3 reads TGTGCCAGCAGCTTAGAGGCTAGCGCAACCTACGAGCAGTACTTC. It translates to CASSLEASATYEQYF.

The rearrangement uses TRBV27 and TRBJ1-6, with a possible D match to TRBD1 (5 bases). CDR1 is MNHEY, CDR2 SMNVEV, per germline (reference sequence). The CDR3 extends over 14 amino acids. Between the trimmed V and J ends, which lost 3 bases and 5 bases, there was a span of 8 bases. CDR3 sequence: CASSFGADNSPLHF. CDR3 DNA: TGTGCCAGCAGTTTCGGGGCAGATAATTCACCCCTCCACTTT.

The chain is built from TRBV4-3 and TRBJ1-2; D is unclear. This CDR3 is built from 13 residues. CDR1 and CDR2 from the germline V gene are LGHNA and YSLEER. The V end was cut by 3 bases, the J end by 4 bases, with 9 bases between. The CDR3 coding sequence is TGCGCCAGCAGCCAGGCCAGAATCTATGGCTACACCTTC. Translated, it gives CASSQARIYGYTF.

The chain couples TRBV27 to TRBJ1-4; D is perhaps TRBD1 (5 bases). The germline V gene encodes CDR1 MNHEY and CDR2 SMNVEV (reference sequence). The CDR3 length is 15 residues. Deletions cut 2 bases from V and 7 bases from J, with 14 bases between. Here the CDR3 DNA reads TGTGCCAGCAGTTTAGGATCAGGGCCGGGTGAAAAACTGTTTTTT. Its protein is CASSLGSGPGEKLFF.

The chain couples TRBV11-3 to TRBJ2-2; 8 nucleotides align to TRBD2. The CDR3 contains 15 residues. Per germline, CDR1 SGHNT and CDR2 YENEEA. J gave up 1 base and V 5 bases, and 3 bases lay outside the gene matches. The CDR3 loop is CASSNAGGNTGELFF. The CDR3 coding sequence is TGTGCCAGCAGCAACGCGGGGGGGAACACCGGGGAGCTGTTTTTT.

This rearrangement joins TRBV5-1 to TRBJ2-3; 11 bases match TRBD2. Germline V gene lookup returns CDR1 SGHRS and CDR2 YFSETQ. J gave up 5 bases and V 0 bases, and 5 bases lay outside the gene matches. The length of the CDR3 is 16 residues. DNA for the CDR3: TGCGCCAGCAGCTTGGAACTAGCGGGGGAAGGAGATACGCAGTATTTT. As protein: CASSLELAGEGDTQYF.

The genes are TRBV19 and TRBJ1-1; 9 bases are shared with TRBD1. Trimming at V came to 6 bases and at J to 6 bases, leaving 14 bases not matched to a gene. Looked up from germline, CDR1 is LNHDA and CDR2 is SQIVND (reference sequence). CDR3 length equals 16 residues. The CDR3, as DNA: TGTGCCAGTAGGGACAGGGGTATGATCGGGTTATCTGAAGCTTTCTTT. Translated, it gives CASRDRGMIGLSEAFF.

The chain is built from TRBV9 and TRBJ2-7; D unresolved. This CDR3 is 15 amino acids long. Germline V gene data show CDR1 as SGDLS and CDR2 as YYNGEE. The ends were cut back, 2 bases at V and 0 bases at J, with 12 bases in the middle. CDR3 protein: CASSVDGSHSYEQYF. Here the CDR3 DNA reads TGTGCCAGCAGCGTGGACGGAAGTCACTCCTACGAGCAGTACTTC.

This chain links TRBV2 with TRBJ1-5; D might be TRBD1 (6 bases). Germline CDR1 reads SNHLY; CDR2 reads FYNNEI. V lost 1 base and J 5 bases, leaving 9 bases between the germline ends. This CDR3 has 14 amino acids. CDR3: CASSEEGGDQPQHF. The CDR3 DNA follows: TGTGCCAGCAGTGAAGAGGGGGGGGATCAGCCCCAGCATTTT.

The genes are TRBV25-1 and TRBJ1-4; TRBD1 agrees at 7 bases. This CDR3 is built from 12 residues. Germline lookup yields CDR1 MGHDK and CDR2 SYGVNS. Trimming at V came to 6 bases and at J to 11 bases, leaving 6 bases not matched to a gene. The CDR3 region has the DNA TGTGCCAGCAGCGACGGGACAGTCAAACTGTTTTTT. Translation gives CASSDGTVKLFF. Supplemented by reference TRBV25-1 and TRBJ1-4, the full variable domain reads EADIYQTPRYLVIGTGKKITLECSQTMGHDKMYWYQQDPGMELHLIHYSYGVNSTEKGDLSSESTVSRIRTEHFPLTLESARPSHTSQYLCASSDGTVKLFFGSGTQLSVL.

The gene calls are TRBV30 and TRBJ1-3; 9 bases agree with TRBD1. Looked up from germline, CDR1 is GTSNPN and CDR2 is SVGIG (reference sequence). V was pared by 5 bases and J by 4 bases, with 0 bases of the junction left unmatched. The CDR3 runs to 12 residues. This chain's CDR3 is CAWGTGGNTIYF. The CDR3 DNA reads as TGTGCCTGGGGGACAGGGGGAAACACCATATATTTT.

V usage is TRBV27 and J usage is TRBJ2-7; no clear D gene. Trimming left V 7 bases short and J 2 bases short, with 18 bases between. Germline CDR1 MNHEY, CDR2 SMNVEV (reference sequence). The CDR3 is 15 residues long. DNA of the CDR3: TGTGCCAGCAAAAATCCAGAGCGTAGTCCCTACGAGCAGTACTTC. Protein: CASKNPERSPYEQYF.

The chain couples TRBV7-9 to TRBJ1-6, with D maybe TRBD1 (6 bases). This CDR3 has 14 amino acids. CDR1 and CDR2 from the germline V gene are SEHNR and FQNEAQ (reference sequence). V was shortened by 5 bases and J by 5 bases, with 10 bases between the two germline ends. Written as DNA, the CDR3 is TGTGCCAGCAGCCTCAGGACAGATAATTCACCCCTCCACTTT. This codes for CASSLRTDNSPLHF.

The rearrangement links TRBV10-1 to TRBJ2-7; D gene unclear. V was pared by 2 bases and J by 5 bases, with 10 bases between. CDR1 and CDR2 (germline): WNHNN, SYGVQD (reference sequence). This CDR3 is built from 13 residues. The CDR3 is CASSEDGSNEQYF. The CDR3, as DNA: TGCGCCAGCAGTGAGGACGGCTCAAACGAGCAGTACTTC.